Shown below are 17 T cell receptor beta chains from a single sample sequenced in a study of CD8 T cells in Susac syndrome. Random hexamers were used to reverse transcribe an amount of roughly 0.5 to 1 ug RNA. TCRdb re-analysed the immunoSEQ multiplex PCR reads in MiXCR, keeping a single row per CDR3 protein. The sample contains approximately 74,000 distinct CDR3 sequences, about 92% of which appear only once. The sequencing input was CD4+ T cells from PBMCs. The source is a human donor with Susac syndrome.

This sequence joins TRBV7-9 and TRBJ2-7; 8 bases align to TRBD2. CDR3 length: 17 amino acids. V was pared by 1 base and J by 0 bases, with 8 bases of the junction left unmatched. Germline loops: CDR1 SEHNR, CDR2 FQNEAQ (reference sequence). CDR3 protein: CASSLVRGGKSSYEQYF. The CDR3 region has the DNA TGTGCCAGCAGCTTAGTACGCGGGGGGAAGAGCTCCTACGAGCAGTACTTC.

The chain is built from TRBV25-1 and TRBJ2-1; unclear D gene. Trimming took 7 bases from V and 0 from J, leaving 1 base between them. Germline CDR1 is MGHDK and CDR2 is SYGVNS. This CDR3 region has 11 residues. CDR3 DNA sequence: TGTGCCAGCACCTCCTACAATGAGCAGTTCTTC. This sequence encodes CASTSYNEQFF.

The chain couples TRBV7-8 to TRBJ2-5; 7 bases agree with TRBD1. CDR3 length equals 16 residues. The germline CDR1 and CDR2 sequences are SGHVS and FQNEAQ. The junction had 11 bases not matched to a gene; V was cut back by 1 base and J by 6 bases. DNA of the CDR3: TGTGCCAGCAGCTTAGGGACAGGTCGGAACAGGAAGACCCAGTACTTC. Translated, it gives CASSLGTGRNRKTQYF.

The rearrangement uses TRBV7-2 and TRBJ1-2; no reliable D call. The V end was cut by 2 bases, the J end by 1 base, with 14 bases between. Germline CDR1 reads SGHTA; CDR2 reads FQGNSA. The CDR3 totals 16 residues. CDR3 loop: CASSLWAVNNNYGYTF. The CDR3 coding sequence is TGTGCCAGCAGCTTATGGGCAGTAAATAATAACTATGGCTACACCTTC.

This chain links TRBV19 with TRBJ2-1, with 8 bases identical to TRBD1. In germline, CDR1 is LNHDA, CDR2 SQIVND (reference sequence). J gave up 1 base and V 4 bases, and 15 bases lay outside the gene matches. This CDR3 comprises 19 residues. This CDR3 reads CASSTRPRGQGRSYNEQFF. CDR3 nucleotides: TGTGCCAGTAGTACCCGACCCCGAGGACAGGGTCGATCCTACAATGAGCAGTTCTTC.

The chain combines TRBV27 with TRBJ2-7, with a tentative D call TRBD1 (6 bases). The germline gives CDR1 MNHEY, CDR2 SMNVEV (reference sequence). The CDR3 is 13 amino acids. With 6 bases removed from V and 3 bases from J, the gap between germline ends came to 12 bases. In DNA, the CDR3 is TGTGCCAGCAGAATGGGGGCCGGCTACGAGCAGTACTTC. Translated, it gives CASRMGAGYEQYF.

This chain connects TRBV6-1 to TRBJ2-7; 8 bases are a match to TRBD1. The V segment lost 5 bases and the J segment 0 bases; nucleotides outside the gene matches: 6. Germline lookup yields CDR1 MNHNS and CDR2 SASEGT. The CDR3 sequence is 15 residues long. CDR3 in DNA: TGTGCCAGCAGTCCTCGACAGGGGCACTCCTACGAGCAGTACTTC. Its protein is CASSPRQGHSYEQYF.

V gene TRBV19 combines with J gene TRBJ1-2, with D uncertain. The germline CDR1 and CDR2 sequences are LNHDA and SQIVND (reference sequence). This CDR3 comprises 13 residues. Trimming cost V 7 bases and J 1 base, with 10 bases left between them. The CDR3 DNA reads TGTGCCAGTACTCTAGCGGGTAACTATGGCTACACCTTC. Translated, it gives CASTLAGNYGYTF.

This rearrangement joins TRBV28 to TRBJ2-7, with TRBD2 as a possible D gene (6 bases). With 3 bases removed from V and 5 bases from J, the gap between germline ends came to 32 bases. The germline gives CDR1 MDHEN, CDR2 SYDVKM. CDR3 length equals 20 residues. The CDR3 coding sequence is TGTGCCAGCAGTTTTGTAGTTGGACGGACACTAGCTTCCGCGCTCAACGAGCAGTACTTC. Translating it yields CASSFVVGRTLASALNEQYF.

The chain carries TRBV29-1 and TRBJ2-3; D unresolved. Trimming removed 5 bases from V and 1 base from J, with 4 bases in between. Per germline, CDR1 SQVTM and CDR2 ANQGSEA. The CDR3 is 11 residues long. The CDR3 bases are TGCAGCGTTCGAGGCACAGATACGCAGTATTTT. Protein sequence: CSVRGTDTQYF.

V is TRBV7-8 and J is TRBJ1-5, with 9 bases that match TRBD1. CDR1 and CDR2 (germline): SGHVS, FQNEAQ. CDR3 length: 15 amino acids. V trimming: 1 base; J trimming: 4 bases; junction bases outside the gene matches: 2. CDR3: CASSLGTGENQPQHF. CDR3 nucleotides: TGTGCCAGCAGCTTAGGGACAGGGGAGAATCAGCCCCAGCATTTT.

V gene TRBV28 combines with J gene TRBJ1-3; TRBD1 aligns across 8 bases. Germline lookup yields CDR1 MDHEN and CDR2 SYDVKM. Germline trimming cut 3 bases from V and 0 bases from J; bases unmatched to any gene: 7. This CDR3 is built from 17 residues. The CDR3 protein is CASSLVAGGASGNTIYF. In DNA form, the CDR3 reads TGTGCCAGCAGTTTGGTGGCAGGGGGCGCCTCTGGAAACACCATATATTTT. Complete variable domain (other parts from reference TRBV28 and TRBJ1-3): DVKVTQSSRYLVKRTGEKVFLECVQDMDHENMFWYRQDPGLGLRLIYFSYDVKMKEKGDIPEGYSVSREKKERFSLILESASTNQTSMYLCASSLVAGGASGNTIYFGEGSWLTVV.

This chain links TRBV4-2 with TRBJ2-5; D may match TRBD1 or TRBD2 (5 bases each). Trimming stripped 1 base from V and 2 bases from J, with 5 bases between. Germline loops: CDR1 LGHNA, CDR2 YNFKEQ. This CDR3 has 13 amino acids. The CDR3 DNA reads TGTGCCAGCAGCCAAGGGGGGCAAGAGACCCAGTACTTC. Translation: CASSQGGQETQYF.

The chain links TRBV3-1 to TRBJ2-2; tentatively, D is TRBD1 or TRBD2 (6 bases each). There are 13 residues in the CDR3. V gave up 6 bases and J gave up 6 bases, with 11 bases separating them. In germline, CDR1 is LGHDT, CDR2 YNNKEL (reference sequence). CDR3 in DNA: TGTGCCAGCAGATACAGGGAGGCCGGGGAGCTGTTTTTT. Translation: CASRYREAGELFF.

This rearrangement joins TRBV12-3 or TRBV12-4 to TRBJ1-1; D is uncertain. This CDR3 spans 15 amino acids. With 6 bases removed from V and 0 bases from J, the gap between germline ends came to 14 bases. The DNA for the CDR3 is TGTGCCAGCAGCCAACTCGTGGGCGTGAACACTGAAGCTTTCTTT. Residues: CASSQLVGVNTEAFF.

The chain is built from TRBV27 and TRBJ1-4; no clear D gene. Germline V CDR1 and CDR2: MNHEY, SMNVEV (reference sequence). This CDR3 contains 14 residues. V lost 3 bases to trimming and J lost 8 bases, with 13 bases between them. The CDR3 here is CASSFTSKDEKLFF. The CDR3 DNA follows: TGTGCCAGCAGTTTTACATCTAAGGACGAAAAACTGTTTTTT.

The rearrangement uses TRBV3-1 and TRBJ1-5; D is ambiguous. V lost 0 bases and J lost 3, with 24 bases in between. CDR1 LGHDT and CDR2 YNNKEL come from the germline V gene (reference sequence). There are 20 residues in the CDR3. The CDR3 loop is CASSQDLSLIRSDINQPQHF. The CDR3 nucleotides read TGTGCCAGCAGCCAAGATCTGAGTTTAATCAGGAGTGATATCAATCAGCCCCAGCATTTT.